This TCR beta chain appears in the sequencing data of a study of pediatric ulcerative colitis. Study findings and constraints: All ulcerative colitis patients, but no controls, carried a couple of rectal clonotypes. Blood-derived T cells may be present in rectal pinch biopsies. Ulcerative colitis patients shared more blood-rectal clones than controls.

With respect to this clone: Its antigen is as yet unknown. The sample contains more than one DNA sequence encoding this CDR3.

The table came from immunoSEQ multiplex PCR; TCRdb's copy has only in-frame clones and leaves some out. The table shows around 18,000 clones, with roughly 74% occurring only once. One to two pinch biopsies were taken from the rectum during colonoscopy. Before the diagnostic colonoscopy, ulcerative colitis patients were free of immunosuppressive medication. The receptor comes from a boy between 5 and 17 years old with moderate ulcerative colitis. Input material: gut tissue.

CDR3 residues: CASSVVGVSTDTQYF. Here the CDR3 DNA reads TGTGCCAGCAGCGTAGTGGGGGTGAGCACAGATACGCAGTATTTT. The V call is TRBV9, the J call TRBJ2-3; the D call may be TRBD1 or TRBD2 (5 bases each). V gave up 0 bases and J gave up 0 bases, with 8 bases separating them. The length of the CDR3 is 15 residues. Germline values: CDR1 SGDLS, CDR2 YYNGEE.